This TCR beta chain was obtained from a study of shared clonotypes between healthy human individuals. The wider study: Used for every donor were three CD4 naive, three CD4 memory, two CD8 naive and one CD8 memory plate.

CD8 cells classed as naive were CD45RO-negative and positively selected for CCR7, excluding terminally differentiated effector memory CD45RA+ cells. CDR1 is SGHRS, CDR2 YFSETQ, per germline. Trimming cost V 0 bases and J 1 base; bases outside gene matches: 4. The length of the CDR3 is 15 residues. Assay: immunoSEQ multiplex PCR; the TCRdb copy retains only in-frame clones and omits some. The sample contains just over 2,000,000 clones, over 85% of which appear only once. The chain has TRBV5-1 and TRBJ2-7; 7 bases agree with TRBD2. Sequencing was done on a sample of naive CD8+ T cells sorted from blood. The sequence came from a man younger than 35 in good health. Here the CDR3 DNA reads TGCGCCAGCAGCTTGGAGCTAGCGGTATCCTACGAGCAGTACTTC. It yields the protein CASSLELAVSYEQYF.